These 13 T cell receptor beta chains originate from one sample sequenced in a study of T-cell reconstitution after alpha-beta-depleted transplantation in children (dated by TCRdb to 2015 to 2016). The treatment or condition label corresponds to: allogeneic hematopoietic cell transplantation with graft depleted of TCRalphabeta T cells and CD19 B cells. Library construction relied on PCR. Data came from an Illumina HiSeq 2500. To normalize quantification of the TCRbeta repertoire, the TCR libraries were built with molecular barcoding that relied on unique molecular identifiers. Using fastp at Q25 and MiXCR, TCRdb reprocessed the public reads and kept productive beta chains. Every distinct CDR3 protein forms one entry, paired with its most common genes and DNA. This sample lists 450,000 to 600,000 distinct CDR3 sequences; 10% to 15% were detected once. Together, the top ten hold 2% to 2.5% of the sample.

This sample comprised PBMCs, mostly from graft donor cells, obtained 360 days after TCRalphabeta/CD19-depleted stem cell transplant. The receptors come from a male patient aged 10-17 years who had a stem cell transplant for acute myeloid leukemia, so the T cells may come from the graft donor.

This clonotype showed up just a few times. The chain employs TRBV7-2 and TRBJ1-1; D is unresolved. The CDR3 is made up of 14 amino acids. Germline-derived CDR1 and CDR2 are SGHTA and FQGNSA. The V and J ends lost 3 bases and 2 bases respectively, with 10 bases between them. The DNA for the CDR3 is TGTGCCAGCAGCTTTCTGCGGTTAAACACTGAAGCTTTCTTT. Protein product: CASSFLRLNTEAFF.

This chain uses TRBV12-5 with TRBJ2-7, with 10 bases that match TRBD1. CDR1 and CDR2 (germline): LGHNT, FRNRAP. There are 12 residues in the CDR3. The V gene end was trimmed by 7 bases and the J gene end by 5 bases; junction bases not matched to a gene: 2. In DNA, the CDR3 is TGTGCTAGTGCCGGGACAGGGGACGAGCAGTACTTC. Encoded protein: CASAGTGDEQYF.

This clonotype has at least ten counts. V and J are TRBV4-2 and TRBJ2-7; TRBD2 matches at 9 bases. The CDR3 is 15 amino acids. Looked up from germline, CDR1 is LGHNA and CDR2 is YNFKEQ. V gave up 0 bases and J gave up 2 bases; unmatched junction bases: 2. CDR3 nucleotides: TGTGCCAGCAGCCAAGATTTAGCGGGAGCCTACGAGCAGTACTTC. Its protein product is CASSQDLAGAYEQYF.

The chain recombines TRBV5-6 with TRBJ2-7; 10 bases line up with TRBD2. V dropped 3 bases and J dropped 6; count of bases not matched to a gene: 3. The CDR3 spans 13 residues. The germline gives CDR1 SGHDT, CDR2 YYEEEE. In DNA form, the CDR3 reads TGTGCCAGCAGCTGGACTAGCGGACTCGAGCAGTACTTC. Translation gives CASSWTSGLEQYF.

This clonotype was recorded at least ten times. V and J are TRBV7-9 and TRBJ2-7; 9 nucleotides agree with TRBD1. The CDR3 contains 13 residues. J lost 5 bases, V lost 6 bases, and 5 bases had no gene match. The V gene's germline CDR1 is SEHNR and CDR2 FQNEAQ (reference sequence). The CDR3 loop reads CASRWDRVDEQYF. The CDR3 region has the DNA TGTGCCAGCAGGTGGGACAGGGTCGACGAGCAGTACTTC.

This clonotype was counted a few times. The chain links TRBV7-6 to TRBJ2-3, with 8 nucleotides matching TRBD2. The germline gives CDR1 SGHVS, CDR2 FNYEAQ. CDR3 length: 17 residues. J lost 1 base, V lost 2 bases, and 8 bases had no gene match. The CDR3 bases are TGTGCCAGCAGCTTAATACCCGGACTAGCCGGCACAGATACGCAGTATTTT. Translation: CASSLIPGLAGTDTQYF.

This clonotype was seen only a few times. The V call is TRBV5-1, the J call TRBJ2-5; D unresolved. The ends were cut back, 4 bases at V and 0 bases at J, with 13 bases in the middle. The CDR3 runs to 15 residues. Germline CDR1 and CDR2: SGHRS and YFSETQ. CDR3 loop: CASSPRPGYQETQYF. The CDR3 coding sequence is TGCGCCAGCAGCCCCAGACCCGGTTACCAAGAGACCCAGTACTTC.

V and J are TRBV28 and TRBJ2-5; D tentatively reads TRBD1 or TRBD2 (5 bases each). Germline V lookup: CDR1 MDHEN, CDR2 SYDVKM. This CDR3 has 18 amino acids. Trimming removed 3 bases from V and 2 bases from J, with 22 bases in between. The CDR3: CASSFWPEMQGGQETQYF. CDR3 coding DNA: TGTGCCAGCAGTTTTTGGCCCGAAATGCAGGGCGGGCAAGAGACCCAGTACTTC.

This clonotype appeared a single time. The rearrangement joins TRBV7-9 to TRBJ2-4; 7 nucleotides line up with TRBD1. Germline V gene lookup returns CDR1 SEHNR and CDR2 FQNEAQ (reference sequence). The CDR3 extends over 13 amino acids. The CDR3 loop reads CACLGQQGNIQYF. The CDR3 nucleotides read TGTGCATGTTTGGGACAGCAAGGAAACATTCAGTACTTC.

In its sample, this clonotype was seen a few times. The V and J genes are TRBV3-1 and TRBJ2-6; D not resolved. With 1 base removed from V and 0 bases from J, the gap between germline ends came to 7 bases. This CDR3 has 16 residues. Germline CDR1 LGHDT, CDR2 YNNKEL (reference sequence). The CDR3 bases are TGTGCCAGCAGCCAAGGTAGAAGCTCTGGGGCCAACGTCCTGACTTTC. Translation: CASSQGRSSGANVLTF.

This clonotype was found once. A read error may be the cause here, since a much bigger clone is one base away. The DNA of the CDR3 is TGTGCCAGCAGCTCCATGGTCGGGAGAAGGACTGAAGCTTTCTTT. Its protein product is CASSSMVGRRTEAFF. V and J are TRBV11-2 and TRBJ1-1; D unresolved. The CDR3 is made up of 15 amino acids. CDR1 is SGHAT, CDR2 FQNNGV, per germline. The V end lost 4 bases, the J end lost 5 bases, and 17 bases lay between the germline ends.

This clonotype has ten or more counts. The chain combines TRBV12-3 or TRBV12-4 with TRBJ2-5; TRBD2 might be the D (6 bases). V shed 4 bases and J shed 1 base, with 10 bases lying between them. This CDR3 spans 14 amino acids. CDR3 loop: CASSSPGVQETQYF. The CDR3 DNA sequence: TGTGCCAGCAGTTCCCCGGGGGTCCAAGAGACCCAGTACTTC.

The sample holds a few counts of this clonotype. The V and J genes are TRBV6-4 and TRBJ2-2; D remains ambiguous. The CDR3 has 14 amino acids. V lost 7 bases, J lost 1 base, and 10 bases lay in between. The germline gives CDR1 MRHNA, CDR2 SNTAGT. CDR3 sequence (DNA): TGTGCCAGCACCCCCGAGCAGAACACCGGGGAGCTGTTTTTT. This sequence encodes CASTPEQNTGELFF.